The TCR beta chain described here comes from a study of T cells after yellow fever vaccination. TCRdb ran MiXCR on the 5' RACE reads and lists one entry per CDR3 protein. The sample contains under 400,000 distinct CDR3 sequences, approximately 13% of which appear only once. The germline V and J ends were trimmed by 2 bases and 8 bases, with 9 bases remaining between them. Germline V CDR1 and CDR2: MGHDK, SYGVNS. This CDR3 is 12 amino acids long. The source of this sequence is a man between 18 and 35 years old who received the YFV17D yellow fever vaccine. The sequences come from CD4+ T cells sorted from PBMCs, collected 15 days after the yellow fever booster vaccination. V gene TRBV25-1 combines with J gene TRBJ1-2, with D possibly matching TRBD1 (5 bases). CDR3 DNA: TGTGCCAGCAGTGAAGCAGGGAAGGGCTACACCTTC. It translates to CASSEAGKGYTF.